This T cell receptor (beta chain) is drawn from a study of T-cell reconstitution after alpha-beta-depleted transplantation in children. This clonotype was picked up a small number of times. Unique molecular identifiers were used to barcode this TCRbeta library. TCRdb itself ran the PCR reads through MiXCR, one entry per CDR3 protein. Here the sample spans 84,000 or so distinct CDR3 sequences, 15% to 18% being singletons. Sequences were derived from PBMCs, mostly from graft donor cells, sampled 180 days after TCRalphabeta/CD19-depleted stem cell transplant. This clonotype was obtained from a male patient under 10 years old who had a stem cell transplant for acute lymphoblastic leukemia, so the T cells may come from the graft donor.

The CDR3 loop reads CAVLVWGLSTYEQYF. CDR3 in DNA: TGTGCCGTCCTTGTCTGGGGACTCTCGACATACGAGCAGTACTTC. The genes are TRBV27 and TRBJ2-7; weak D call: TRBD2 (6 bases). Trimming removed 11 bases at V and 4 bases at J, with 24 bases between. Germline V lookup: CDR1 MNHEY, CDR2 SMNVEV (reference sequence). The CDR3 loop spans 15 amino acids.